The 2 T cell receptor beta chains in this list originate from one sample, sequenced in a study of blood T cell repertoires in COVID-19. Sequenced by immunoSEQ multiplex PCR; TCRdb stores in-frame clones only, minus some. The sample lists under 200,000 clones, approximately 79% seen once, with around 8.1% in the top ten. Material for sequencing was peripheral blood. The receptors here all came from an older woman with COVID-19, enrolled during active disease.

The chain uses TRBV2 and TRBJ1-1; weak D call: TRBD1 (5 bases). V was shortened by 4 bases and J by 10 bases, with 13 bases between the two germline ends. CDR1 and CDR2 (germline): SNHLY, FYNNEI. CDR3 length: 12 residues. Here the CDR3 reads CASSGWQGGAFF. In DNA form, the CDR3 reads TGTGCCAGCAGTGGGTGGCAGGGTGGAGCTTTCTTT.

The genes are TRBV19 and TRBJ1-2; no clear D. The germline gives CDR1 LNHDA, CDR2 SQIVND (reference sequence). Trimming took off 0 bases at V and 7 bases at J, with 18 bases between the two ends. The CDR3 is 16 amino acids. CDR3 in amino acids: CASSIEAALPSRGYTF. The CDR3 DNA reads TGTGCCAGTAGTATAGAGGCAGCTTTACCTAGTCGTGGCTACACCTTC.